The 24 T cell receptor beta chains listed next were all sequenced from one sample in a study of cytomegalovirus exposure and HLA in healthy donors. PCR was performed using 60 Vbeta and 13 Jbeta primers. TCRdb keeps only in-frame clones here, not all; method: immunoSEQ multiplex PCR. Among 100,000 to 150,000 clones listed, 17% were seen once. Sequencing was done on a sample of PBMCs. The receptors derive from a female donor in good health and CMV-seropositive.

The chain couples TRBV9 to TRBJ1-2; TRBD1 is a possible D gene (6 bases). The CDR3 is made up of 16 amino acids. The V and J ends lost 4 bases and 5 bases respectively, with 21 bases between them. Per the germline V gene, CDR1 is SGDLS and CDR2 is YYNGEE. CDR3 sequence (DNA): TGTGCCAGCAGCATTGAGGGGGTTCCCGAGGTTTATGGCTACACCTTC. This encodes CASSIEGVPEVYGYTF.

This clone was counted between two and nine times. This chain uses TRBV1 with TRBJ2-1; the D segment call TRBD2 is taken from the table without a DNA check. TRBV1 constitutes a pseudogene. This CDR3 is 19 amino acids long. This CDR3 is CTSSQDSRTSGRALCEQFF. The CDR3 nucleotides are TGCACCAGCAGCCAAGATTCGCGGACTAGCGGGAGGGCCCTCTGTGAGCAGTTCTTC.

The chain uses TRBV10-1 and TRBJ2-7, with 8 nucleotides matching TRBD1. Germline V gene data show CDR1 as WNHNN and CDR2 as SYGVQD (reference sequence). V lost 2 bases to trimming and J lost 4 bases; unmatched junction nucleotides: 4. The CDR3 runs to 14 residues. CDR3 amino acids: CASSEGQGAYEQYF. The CDR3, as DNA: TGCGCCAGCAGTGAGGGTCAGGGGGCTTACGAGCAGTACTTC.

This sequence joins TRBV2 and TRBJ2-7, with TRBD1 matching over 7 bases. Trimming took 6 bases from V and 9 from J; bases not matched to a gene: 8. This CDR3 region has 12 residues. Germline CDR1 reads SNHLY; CDR2 reads FYNNEI. The CDR3 DNA reads TGTGCCAGCAGACAGACAGGGATCGGGCAGTACTTC. Its translation is CASRQTGIGQYF.

The CDR3 is CASSFLAGEPNEQYF. The CDR3 coding sequence is TGTGCCAGCAGTTTTTTAGCGGGTGAGCCCAACGAGCAGTACTTC. V usage is TRBV28 and J usage is TRBJ2-7, with 7 bases fitting TRBD2. CDR3 length: 15 residues. The germline V gene has CDR1 MDHEN and CDR2 SYDVKM. V dropped 3 bases and J dropped 5; count of bases not matched to a gene: 10.

The chain employs TRBV19 and TRBJ2-7; D is unresolved. The CDR3 spans 15 residues. Germline CDR1 and CDR2: LNHDA and SQIVND (reference sequence). V lost 1 base, J lost 0 bases, and 10 bases lay in between. CDR3 protein: CASSIGAQSSYEQYF. CDR3 sequence (DNA): TGTGCCAGTAGTATAGGGGCCCAGAGCTCCTACGAGCAGTACTTC.

There are a few counts of this clone. The chain recombines TRBV6-6 with TRBJ1-1, with 8 bases lining up with TRBD1. The V segment lost 9 bases and the J segment 1 base; nucleotides outside the gene matches: 4. Germline CDR1 reads MNHNY; CDR2 reads SVGAGI (reference sequence). The CDR3 extends over 13 amino acids. The CDR3 DNA reads TGTGCCAGGAGGGACAGGAGGAACACTGAAGCTTTCTTT. It yields the protein CARRDRRNTEAFF.

The chain employs TRBV6-1 and TRBJ2-1; 7 bases agree with TRBD2. Germline CDR1 MNHNS, CDR2 SASEGT. J lost 8 bases, V lost 7 bases, and 11 bases had no gene match. The CDR3 extends over 14 amino acids. CDR3 DNA: TGTGCCAGCACCGAGCGGGATGGTTGGGATGAGCAGTTCTTC. This encodes CASTERDGWDEQFF.

This chain links TRBV5-7 with TRBJ2-5, with 8 positions matching TRBD1. TRBV5-7 is sorted into the ORF group, with uncertain function. Trimming took 6 bases from V and 5 from J; bases not matched to a gene: 18. The CDR3 consists of 17 residues. CDR3 sequence: CASNIMGPRGRRETQYF. The CDR3 region has the DNA TGTGCCAGCAACATCATGGGACCCAGGGGGCGACGGGAGACCCAGTACTTC.

This clone was detected a few times. The V gene is TRBV5-6, the J gene TRBJ2-7; 7 bases line up with TRBD1. Germline V gene data show CDR1 as SGHDT and CDR2 as YYEEEE. The V gene end was trimmed by 4 bases and the J gene end by 6 bases; junction bases not matched to a gene: 13. The CDR3 totals 15 residues. The CDR3 DNA sequence: TGTGCCAGCAGCAACAGGGGTCTCATGGGGCTCGAGCAGTACTTC. Translating it yields CASSNRGLMGLEQYF.

This chain uses TRBV6-5 with TRBJ2-1; 7 bases are shared with TRBD2. V dropped 6 bases and J dropped 2; count of bases not matched to a gene: 7. The CDR3 extends over 15 amino acids. Germline V CDR1 and CDR2: MNHEY, SVGAGI. Written as DNA, the CDR3 is TGTGCCAGCAGCCCACTAGCGACAACCTACAATGAGCAGTTCTTC. It codes for CASSPLATTYNEQFF.

As DNA, the CDR3 is TGTGCCAGCAGTTTAGACAGTGAAAATTCACCCCTCCACTTT. Its translation is CASSLDSENSPLHF. V gene TRBV27 combines with J gene TRBJ1-6, with D possibly TRBD1 on 5 matching bases. V was pared by 2 bases and J by 7 bases, with 9 bases between. The length of the CDR3 is 14 residues. Germline V CDR1 and CDR2: MNHEY, SMNVEV (reference sequence).

This chain links TRBV5-6 with TRBJ2-1; 8 bases agree with TRBD2. This CDR3 has 16 residues. Germline CDR1 SGHDT, CDR2 YYEEEE. V gave up 4 bases and J gave up 9 bases; unmatched junction bases: 15. The CDR3 spells CASSLLAADRPGEQFF. CDR3 sequence (DNA): TGTGCCAGCAGCCTACTAGCGGCAGATCGTCCGGGTGAGCAGTTCTTC.

This chain's CDR3 is CSVALTAGTEAFF. As DNA, the CDR3 is TGCAGCGTTGCGTTGACCGCGGGGACTGAAGCTTTCTTT. V and J are TRBV29-1 and TRBJ1-1; no clear D. The CDR3 covers 13 residues. Trimming left V 4 bases short and J 5 bases short, with 14 bases between. CDR1 and CDR2 from the germline V gene are SQVTM and ANQGSEA.

This clone has only a few counts. J is TRBJ2-5 and V is TRBV15, with a tentative D call TRBD2 (5 bases). Germline CDR1 and CDR2: LNHNV and YYDKDF (reference sequence). V was shortened by 0 bases and J by 7 bases, with 15 bases between the two germline ends. This CDR3 has 15 residues. The CDR3 DNA sequence: TGTGCCACCAGCAGAGATAGGCTAGCCAAGGGGACCCAGTACTTC. Residues: CATSRDRLAKGTQYF. Combining the CDR3 with reference TRBV15 and TRBJ2-5 gives the whole variable domain DAMVIQNPRYQVTQFGKPVTLSCSQTLNHNVMYWYQQKSSQAPKLLFHYYDKDFNNEADTPDNFQSRRPNTSFCFLDIRSPGLGDTAMYLCATSRDRLAKGTQYFGPGTRLLVL.

The chain employs TRBV7-6 and TRBJ2-7, with D uncertain. Germline V CDR1 and CDR2: SGHVS, FNYEAQ. With 1 base removed from V and 5 bases from J, the gap between germline ends came to 24 bases. CDR3 size: 18 residues. CDR3 loop: CASSLVASNIDFGHEQYF. CDR3 DNA sequence: TGTGCCAGCAGCTTAGTGGCGTCAAACATCGACTTTGGCCACGAGCAGTACTTC.

This clone came up a few times. Other DNA variants within this sample encode the same CDR3. The chain uses TRBV5-1 and TRBJ2-7; D is unresolved. Germline V gene data show CDR1 as SGHRS and CDR2 as YFSETQ. V was clipped by 2 bases and J by 2 bases, with 8 bases between them. This CDR3 contains 13 residues. The CDR3 DNA is TGCGCCAGCAGCTTCCTTCCAGCCTACGAGCAGTACTTC. It is translated as CASSFLPAYEQYF.

J is TRBJ2-3 and V is TRBV7-2, with 7 bases that match TRBD2. This CDR3 comprises 12 residues. Germline CDR1 is SGHTA and CDR2 is FQGNSA. The V and J ends lost 5 bases and 8 bases, in that order; junction bases with no gene match: 4. The CDR3 here is CASSPPSGTQYF. CDR3 in DNA: TGTGCCAGCAGCCCCCCTAGCGGTACGCAGTATTTT.

This chain uses TRBV18 with TRBJ2-1, with D uncertain. CDR1 is KGHSH and CDR2 is LQKENI in the germline V gene. This CDR3 region has 11 residues. V lost 6 bases and J 8 bases, leaving 8 bases between the germline ends. The CDR3 is CASSPVDEQFF. In DNA, the CDR3 is TGTGCCAGCTCTCCCGTAGATGAGCAGTTCTTC.

This CDR3 reads CASGPADRGGNQPQHF. The CDR3, as DNA: TGTGCTAGTGGTCCGGCGGACAGGGGAGGCAATCAGCCCCAGCATTTT. This sequence joins TRBV12-5 and TRBJ1-5; 9 positions agree with TRBD1. V shed 5 bases and J 2 bases; nucleotides not matched to a gene: 7. Germline V gene lookup returns CDR1 LGHNT and CDR2 FRNRAP. This CDR3 is 16 amino acids long.

The chain employs TRBV2 and TRBJ1-5; D is uncertain. This CDR3 contains 12 residues. Trimming pared 3 bases from V and 5 bases from J, leaving 5 bases between. Germline CDR1 is SNHLY and CDR2 is FYNNEI. The CDR3 nucleotides are TGTGCCAGCAGTGACCGAGATCAGCCCCAGCATTTT. It specifies CASSDRDQPQHF.

This clone has only a few counts. The genes are TRBV5-1 and TRBJ1-5; TRBD1 matches 9 bases. V was clipped by 0 bases and J by 7 bases; unmatched bases: 8. The CDR3 covers 16 residues. Germline assignment: CDR1 SGHRS and CDR2 YFSETQ. The CDR3 sequence: CASSLDGTGYGQPQHF. DNA for the CDR3: TGCGCCAGCAGCTTGGATGGGACAGGGTATGGCCAGCCCCAGCATTTT.

This clone was seen more than once but under ten times. V usage is TRBV30 and J usage is TRBJ2-1; 7 nucleotides match TRBD1. V lost 1 base and J lost 2; bases outside the gene matches: 2. This CDR3 contains 14 residues. Germline assignment: CDR1 GTSNPN and CDR2 SVGIG (reference sequence). The CDR3 bases are TGTGCCTGGAGTGGGACAGGTCCCTACAATGAGCAGTTCTTC. This encodes CAWSGTGPYNEQFF.

This clone came up a few times. V is TRBV6-1 and J is TRBJ1-6, with 7 bases fitting TRBD1. V dropped 7 bases and J dropped 4; count of bases not matched to a gene: 7. The germline CDR1 and CDR2 sequences are MNHNS and SASEGT. This CDR3 contains 15 residues. For the CDR3, the DNA is TGTGCCAGCACATTGAAGGGACAGTATAATTCACCCCTCCACTTT. Protein sequence: CASTLKGQYNSPLHF.